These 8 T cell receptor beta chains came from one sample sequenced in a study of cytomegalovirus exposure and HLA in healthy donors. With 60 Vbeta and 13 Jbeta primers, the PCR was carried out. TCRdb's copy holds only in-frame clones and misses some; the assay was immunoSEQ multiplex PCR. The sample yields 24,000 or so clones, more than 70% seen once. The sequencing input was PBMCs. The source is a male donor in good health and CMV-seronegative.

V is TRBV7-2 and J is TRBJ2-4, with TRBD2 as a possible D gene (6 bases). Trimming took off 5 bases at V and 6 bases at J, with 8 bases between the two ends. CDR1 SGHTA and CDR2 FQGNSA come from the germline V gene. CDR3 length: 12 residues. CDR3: CASSPGANIQYF. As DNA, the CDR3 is TGTGCCAGCAGCCCGGGAGCAAACATTCAGTACTTC.

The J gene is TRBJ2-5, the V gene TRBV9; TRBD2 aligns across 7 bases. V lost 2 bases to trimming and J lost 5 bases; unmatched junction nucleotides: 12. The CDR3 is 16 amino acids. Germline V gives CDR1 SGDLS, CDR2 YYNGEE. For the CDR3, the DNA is TGTGCCAGCAGCGTCGGACTAGTCCCCCTAGAGGAGACCCAGTACTTC. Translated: CASSVGLVPLEETQYF.

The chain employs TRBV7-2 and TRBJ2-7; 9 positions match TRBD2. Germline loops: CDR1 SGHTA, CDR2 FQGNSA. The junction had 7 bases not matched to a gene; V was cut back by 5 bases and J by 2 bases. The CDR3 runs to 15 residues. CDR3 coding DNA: TGTGCCAGCAGCCGCTCCGCGGGAGGGCCCTACGAGCAGTACTTC. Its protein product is CASSRSAGGPYEQYF.

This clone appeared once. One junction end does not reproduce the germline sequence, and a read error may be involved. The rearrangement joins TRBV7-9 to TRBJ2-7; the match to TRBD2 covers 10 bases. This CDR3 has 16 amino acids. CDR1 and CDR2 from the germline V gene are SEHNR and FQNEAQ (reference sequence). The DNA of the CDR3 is TGTTCCAGCAGCATCCCCACCGGGACTAGCGCCTACGAGCAGTACTTC. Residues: CSSSIPTGTSAYEQYF.

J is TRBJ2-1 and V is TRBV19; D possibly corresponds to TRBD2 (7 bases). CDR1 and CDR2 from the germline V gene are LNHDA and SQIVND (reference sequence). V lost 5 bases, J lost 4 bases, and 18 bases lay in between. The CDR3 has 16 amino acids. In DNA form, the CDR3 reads TGTGCCAGTAGTGCCCAGGGAGGGGGGGCTTACAATGAGCAGTTCTTC. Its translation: CASSAQGGGAYNEQFF.

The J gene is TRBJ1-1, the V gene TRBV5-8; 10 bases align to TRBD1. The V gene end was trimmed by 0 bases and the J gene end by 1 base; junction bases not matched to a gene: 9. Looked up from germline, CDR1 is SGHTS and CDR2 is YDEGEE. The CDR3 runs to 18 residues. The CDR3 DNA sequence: TGTGCCAGCAGCTTGGTCCGGGGACAGGGGTTCCGGAACACTGAAGCTTTCTTT. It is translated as CASSLVRGQGFRNTEAFF.

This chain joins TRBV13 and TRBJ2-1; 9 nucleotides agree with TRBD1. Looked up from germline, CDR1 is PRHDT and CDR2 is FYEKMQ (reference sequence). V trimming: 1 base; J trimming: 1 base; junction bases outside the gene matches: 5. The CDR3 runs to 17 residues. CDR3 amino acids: CASSLEQGATSYNEQFF. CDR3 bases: TGTGCCAGCAGCTTAGAACAGGGGGCTACTTCCTACAATGAGCAGTTCTTC.

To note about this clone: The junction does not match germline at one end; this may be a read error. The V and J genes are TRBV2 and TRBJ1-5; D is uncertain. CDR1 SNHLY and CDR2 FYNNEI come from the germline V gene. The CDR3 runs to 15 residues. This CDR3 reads CASREGSVSNQPQHF. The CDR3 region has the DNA TGTGCCAGCAGGGAAGGGTCCGTCAGTAATCAGCCCCAGCATTTT.